These 26 T cell receptor beta chains came from one sample sequenced in a study of shared clonotypes between healthy human individuals. CD45RO-negative, CCR7-selected cells formed the naive CD8 fraction, which excluded terminally differentiated effector memory CD45RA+ cells. Sequencing used immunoSEQ multiplex PCR; TCRdb keeps in-frame clones, though not all of them. This sample has millions of clones, with about 95% found just once. The sample was naive CD8+ T cells sorted from blood. Receptor source: a man aged 18 to 35 in good health.

A remark on this clone: In the same sample, other DNA sequences code for this CDR3. This sequence joins TRBV7-9 and TRBJ2-7; the D is unclear. The CDR3 has 12 residues. Trimming left V 5 bases short and J 2 bases short, with 7 bases between. From germline, CDR1 is SEHNR and CDR2 FQNEAQ (reference sequence). This CDR3 is CASSGTTYEQYF. CDR3 in DNA: TGTGCCAGCAGCGGAACTACCTACGAGCAGTACTTC.

As to this clone: Other DNA sequences of this sample code for an identical CDR3. V gene TRBV6-5 combines with J gene TRBJ2-1, with 9 positions matching TRBD2. The CDR3 length is 14 residues. J lost 6 bases, V lost 0 bases, and 0 bases had no gene match. CDR1 MNHEY and CDR2 SVGAGI come from the germline V gene. The CDR3 sequence is CASSYSTSGNEQFF. Written as DNA, the CDR3 is TGTGCCAGCAGTTACTCGACTAGCGGCAATGAGCAGTTCTTC.

This clone has just a few counts. The same CDR3 can be traced to other DNA sequences in this sample. The chain has TRBV9 and TRBJ1-1, with 8 positions matching TRBD1. This CDR3 spans 15 amino acids. Germline V gene data show CDR1 as SGDLS and CDR2 as YYNGEE. The junction had 4 bases not matched to a gene; V was cut back by 2 bases and J by 1 base. The CDR3, as DNA: TGTGCCAGCAGCGTTTCCGGGACAGGGAACACTGAAGCTTTCTTT. Amino acids: CASSVSGTGNTEAFF.

CDR3 in amino acids: CASSAPPGTGELFF. For the CDR3, the DNA is TGTGCCAGCAGCGCCCCCCCGGGAACCGGGGAGCTGTTTTTT. The chain carries TRBV11-2 and TRBJ2-2, with D maybe TRBD2 (5 bases). V was cut by 5 bases and J by 5 bases, with 12 bases left in between. Germline V lookup: CDR1 SGHAT, CDR2 FQNNGV. This CDR3 spans 14 amino acids.

The chain combines TRBV9 with TRBJ2-7; no definite D call. Trimming removed 4 bases at V and 5 bases at J, with 13 bases between. The CDR3 sequence is 13 residues long. Germline values: CDR1 SGDLS, CDR2 YYNGEE. The CDR3 bases are TGTGCCAGCAGCCCTACCCTAGTTGACGAGCAGTACTTC. Its protein is CASSPTLVDEQYF.

This chain connects TRBV28 to TRBJ2-5, with D hard to call. Looked up from germline, CDR1 is MDHEN and CDR2 is SYDVKM. Trimming removed 3 bases at V and 7 bases at J, with 6 bases between. This CDR3 has 11 amino acids. CDR3 coding DNA: TGTGCCAGCAGTTTTCTGGGGACCCAGTACTTC. It specifies CASSFLGTQYF. Drawing the rest from reference TRBV28 and TRBJ2-5, the complete variable domain is DVKVTQSSRYLVKRTGEKVFLECVQDMDHENMFWYRQDPGLGLRLIYFSYDVKMKEKGDIPEGYSVSREKKERFSLILESASTNQTSMYLCASSFLGTQYFGPGTRLLVL.

The rearrangement joins TRBV27 to TRBJ2-2; the D gene is possibly TRBD1 (5 bases). Per germline, CDR1 MNHEY and CDR2 SMNVEV (reference sequence). Trimming pared 2 bases from V and 4 bases from J, leaving 11 bases between. The CDR3 sequence is 15 residues long. CDR3 nucleotide sequence: TGTGCCAGCAGTTTAGTAGGGGCGTCCACCGGGGAGCTGTTTTTT. It translates to CASSLVGASTGELFF.

The chain carries TRBV7-8 and TRBJ1-1, with D possibly TRBD1 on 5 matching bases. Germline V lookup: CDR1 SGHVS, CDR2 FQNEAQ. The CDR3 length is 14 residues. V lost 3 bases to trimming and J lost 7 bases, with 15 bases between them. The DNA for the CDR3 is TGTGCCAGCAGCTTTTCCCAGGGTCCCTTTGAAGCTTTCTTT. Encoded protein: CASSFSQGPFEAFF.

The chain employs TRBV2 and TRBJ2-7, with TRBD1 matching over 9 bases. V was clipped by 2 bases and J by 3 bases; unmatched bases: 2. The CDR3 is 14 residues long. Per germline, CDR1 SNHLY and CDR2 FYNNEI. This CDR3 is CASSERGQGYEQYF. For the CDR3, the DNA is TGTGCCAGCAGTGAAAGGGGACAGGGCTACGAGCAGTACTTC.

Notes on this clone: Other DNA sequences of this sample code for an identical CDR3. V usage is TRBV27 and J usage is TRBJ1-2; no firm D call. V was cut by 3 bases and J by 6 bases, with 8 bases left in between. The CDR3 extends over 12 amino acids. Germline-derived CDR1 and CDR2 are MNHEY and SMNVEV (reference sequence). CDR3 coding DNA: TGTGCCAGCAGTTTCTCGGGCGATGGCTACACCTTC. This translates into CASSFSGDGYTF.

The chain recombines TRBV4-3 with TRBJ2-7, with TRBD2 identical over 10 bases. Trimming cost V 4 bases and J 4 bases; bases outside gene matches: 4. This CDR3 has 14 residues. Per the germline V gene, CDR1 is LGHNA and CDR2 is YSLEER. CDR3 sequence (DNA): TGCGCCAGCAGCCCCGGGACTAGCGAGTACGAGCAGTACTTC. This translates into CASSPGTSEYEQYF.

This clone was counted once. The genes are TRBV6-5 and TRBJ2-7; perhaps TRBD1 as D (6 bases). The germline V gene has CDR1 MNHEY and CDR2 SVGAGI. V lost 0 bases to trimming and J lost 3 bases, with 9 bases between them. This CDR3 is built from 14 residues. In DNA form, the CDR3 reads TGTGCCAGCAGTTACTCGGTGGGACACTACGAGCAGTACTTC. This encodes CASSYSVGHYEQYF.

The V gene is TRBV12-5, the J gene TRBJ1-2; D is perhaps TRBD1 (5 bases). Germline V gene sequence: CDR1 LGHNT, CDR2 FRNRAP. This CDR3 region has 20 residues. Between the trimmed V and J ends, which lost 7 bases and 7 bases, there was a span of 37 bases. CDR3 bases: TGTGCTAGTGATCCGGGACTTACAATTGGGTTGCCTATGGATCTCGGTGGCTACACCTTC. Its protein product is CASDPGLTIGLPMDLGGYTF.

The genes are TRBV2 and TRBJ2-4; 10 bases fit TRBD1. The V gene end was trimmed by 2 bases and the J gene end by 6 bases; junction bases not matched to a gene: 4. The CDR3 totals 15 residues. Germline V gives CDR1 SNHLY, CDR2 FYNNEI. The CDR3 DNA sequence: TGTGCCAGCAGTGAACCGGGACAGGGGATAAACATTCAGTACTTC. Protein product: CASSEPGQGINIQYF.

The V and J genes are TRBV13 and TRBJ2-5; TRBD2 aligns across 9 bases. The ends lost 2 bases at V and 3 bases at J; junction bases unmatched: 7. Germline values: CDR1 PRHDT, CDR2 FYEKMQ (reference sequence). The CDR3 consists of 16 residues. CDR3 DNA sequence: TGTGCCAGCAGCTTACTAGGACTAGCGAAAGAAGAGACCCAGTACTTC. Amino acid sequence: CASSLLGLAKEETQYF.

This chain uses TRBV2 with TRBJ1-1; possibly TRBD1 for D (5 bases). The CDR3 length is 15 residues. The ends were cut back, 5 bases at V and 0 bases at J, with 13 bases in the middle. Germline CDR1 reads SNHLY; CDR2 reads FYNNEI. The CDR3 sequence: CASSPWGGLNTEAFF. The CDR3 DNA is TGTGCCAGCAGTCCCTGGGGCGGCTTGAACACTGAAGCTTTCTTT.

The V and J genes are TRBV5-4 and TRBJ1-2; D ambiguous. CDR1 is SGHNT, CDR2 YYREEE, per germline (reference sequence). The V gene lost 0 bases and the J gene lost 6 bases, with 12 bases spanning the gap. The CDR3 spans 14 residues. CDR3 protein: CASSLDAPVDGYTF. CDR3 in DNA: TGTGCCAGCAGCTTGGACGCCCCTGTAGATGGCTACACCTTC.

The V and J genes are TRBV4-1 and TRBJ2-7; 7 bases align to TRBD1. Germline V gene sequence: CDR1 MGHRA, CDR2 YSYEKL. V was clipped by 3 bases and J by 3 bases; unmatched bases: 8. The CDR3 totals 15 residues. Written as DNA, the CDR3 is TGCGCCAGCAGCCAGTCTCTAACAGGGGTCTACGAGCAGTACTTC. This sequence encodes CASSQSLTGVYEQYF.

This chain uses TRBV2 with TRBJ2-7, with 7 bases fitting TRBD1. In germline, CDR1 is SNHLY, CDR2 FYNNEI. The V gene end was trimmed by 4 bases and the J gene end by 6 bases; junction bases not matched to a gene: 6. This CDR3 spans 13 amino acids. This CDR3 is CASSAYRGGEQYF. CDR3 bases: TGTGCCAGCAGTGCCTACAGGGGCGGCGAGCAGTACTTC.

CDR3 amino acids: CASSKGTGLAGGYDEQFF. Written as DNA, the CDR3 is TGTGCCAGCAGCAAAGGAACGGGACTAGCGGGAGGTTATGATGAGCAGTTCTTC. The chain has TRBV21-1 and TRBJ2-1; the table calls TRBD2, which could not be checked here. TRBV21-1 is a known pseudogene. The CDR3 is 18 residues long.

The chain is built from TRBV28 and TRBJ2-1, with D tentatively TRBD2 (6 bases). This CDR3 contains 18 residues. CDR1 is MDHEN, CDR2 SYDVKM, per germline. V lost 7 bases and J lost 3, with 25 bases in between. DNA of the CDR3: TGTGCCAGCATTTCGACTCGTTTTGCCGGGACTCACTACAATGAGCAGTTCTTC. Protein product: CASISTRFAGTHYNEQFF. The full variable domain, its missing parts supplied by reference TRBV28 and TRBJ2-1, is DVKVTQSSRYLVKRTGEKVFLECVQDMDHENMFWYRQDPGLGLRLIYFSYDVKMKEKGDIPEGYSVSREKKERFSLILESASTNQTSMYLCASISTRFAGTHYNEQFFGPGTRLTVL.

The rearrangement uses TRBV5-1 and TRBJ2-7, with a weak D call TRBD2 (6 bases). V was clipped by 0 bases and J by 3 bases, with 10 bases between them. Germline V CDR1 and CDR2: SGHRS, YFSETQ. The CDR3 contains 14 residues. This chain's CDR3 is CASSLGLEDYEQYF. CDR3 DNA sequence: TGCGCCAGCAGCTTGGGACTAGAAGACTACGAGCAGTACTTC.

This chain joins TRBV9 and TRBJ2-2, with D perhaps matching TRBD2 (6 bases). Germline CDR1 SGDLS, CDR2 YYNGEE. V lost 5 bases to trimming and J lost 4 bases, with 15 bases between them. This CDR3 has 15 residues. CDR3 coding DNA: TGTGCCAGCAGTCATAGCGGATTCGGCACCGGGGAGCTGTTTTTT. Translated: CASSHSGFGTGELFF.

This clone was recorded a few times. The identical CDR3 is also encoded by other nucleotide sequences in the sample. The CDR3 DNA reads as TGCAGTGCTAGACAGGGCTACGAGCAGTACTTC. Protein: CSARQGYEQYF. The V call is TRBV20-1, the J call TRBJ2-7, with a tentative D call TRBD1 (5 bases). Germline CDR1 is DFQATT and CDR2 is SNEGSKA (reference sequence). Trimming removed 2 bases at V and 3 bases at J, with 5 bases between. This CDR3 is 11 amino acids long.

This chain links TRBV10-1 with TRBJ2-7, with TRBD2 matching over 8 bases. V shed 6 bases, J shed 0 bases, and the junction held 7 bases outside the gene matches. This CDR3 is built from 15 residues. Looked up from germline, CDR1 is WNHNN and CDR2 is SYGVQD (reference sequence). The CDR3 bases are TGCGCCAGCAGCGGGTCAGCGGGAGCCTCCTACGAGCAGTACTTC. Its translation is CASSGSAGASYEQYF.

The V gene is TRBV9, the J gene TRBJ2-5; TRBD2 is a possible D gene (6 bases). V was pared by 0 bases and J by 5 bases, with 14 bases between. The germline CDR1 and CDR2 sequences are SGDLS and YYNGEE. This CDR3 spans 15 amino acids. This CDR3 is CASSVAGAGGETQYF. The CDR3, as DNA: TGTGCCAGCAGCGTAGCAGGCGCTGGGGGGGAGACCCAGTACTTC.